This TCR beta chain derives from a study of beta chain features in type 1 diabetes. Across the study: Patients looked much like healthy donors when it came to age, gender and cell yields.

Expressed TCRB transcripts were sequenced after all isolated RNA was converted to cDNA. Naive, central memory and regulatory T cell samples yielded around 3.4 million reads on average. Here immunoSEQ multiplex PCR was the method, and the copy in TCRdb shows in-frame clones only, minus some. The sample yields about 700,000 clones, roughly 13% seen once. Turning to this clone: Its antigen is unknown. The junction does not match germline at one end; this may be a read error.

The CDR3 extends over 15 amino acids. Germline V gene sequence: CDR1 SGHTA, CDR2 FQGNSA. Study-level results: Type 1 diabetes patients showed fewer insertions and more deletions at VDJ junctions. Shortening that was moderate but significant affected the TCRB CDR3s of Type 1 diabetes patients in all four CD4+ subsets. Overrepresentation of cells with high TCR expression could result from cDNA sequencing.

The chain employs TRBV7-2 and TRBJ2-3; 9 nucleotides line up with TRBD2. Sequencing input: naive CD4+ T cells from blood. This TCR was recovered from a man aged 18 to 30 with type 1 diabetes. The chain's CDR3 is CASSLAGVEGDTQYF. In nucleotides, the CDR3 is TGTGCCAGCAGTTTAGCGGGGGTTGAGGGAGATACGCAGTATTTT.